These T cell receptor beta chains were read from a single sample in a study of spatial heterogeneity in lung cancer. Using its own MiXCR run on the 5' RACE reads, TCRdb lists one record per CDR3 protein. The sample records 9,800 or so distinct CDR3 sequences, nearly 6.5% being singletons. The sample consisted of lung tumor tissue, taken at surgery. All receptors come from a male donor with early-stage non-small cell lung cancer. Each CDR3 is given with its conserved first and last residue. A D gene is named only where the DNA matches it firmly. Some rows have no size entry. The others give once, few or many, or a class for an expanded clone.

j_call,d_call,v_call,clone_size,cdr3_aa,cdr3_nt
TRBJ1-2,-,TRBV5-1,many,CASSLEQGTGYTF,TGCGCCAGCAGCTTGGAGCAAGGCACTGGCTACACCTTC
TRBJ1-2,TRBD1,TRBV7-2,large,CASSLARTGGYGYTF,TGTGCCAGCAGCTTAGCCAGGACAGGGGGCTATGGCTACACCTTC
TRBJ2-3,-,TRBV12-3/TRBV12-4,many,CASSPPQRTSTDTQYF,TGTGCCAGCAGTCCCCCTCAGCGGACTAGCACAGATACGCAGTATTTT
TRBJ2-4,-,TRBV19,many,CASSLLLAKNIQYF,TGTGCCAGTAGTCTACTTTTAGCCAAAAACATTCAGTACTTC
TRBJ2-1,TRBD2,TRBV7-3,many,CASSLLAGPYNEQFF,TGTGCCAGCAGCCTCCTAGCGGGACCCTACAATGAGCAGTTCTTC
TRBJ2-7,TRBD2,TRBV9,-,CASSVASGRAYEQYF,TGTGCCAGCAGCGTAGCGAGCGGGAGGGCCTACGAGCAGTACTTC
TRBJ2-1,TRBD2,TRBV28,medium-sized,CASSLRSRGNEQFF,TGTGCCAGCAGTTTACGATCGCGGGGGAATGAGCAGTTCTTC
TRBJ2-7,-,TRBV5-1,large,CASRLGTESSYEQYF,TGCGCCAGTCGTTTAGGGACGGAAAGCTCCTACGAGCAGTACTTC
TRBJ2-1,-,TRBV14,many,CASSQEERSSYNEQFF,TGTGCCAGCAGCCAAGAAGAACGGAGCTCCTACAATGAGCAGTTCTTC
TRBJ1-2,-,TRBV12-3/TRBV12-4,many,CASSLSRETYGYTF,TGTGCCAGCAGTTTGAGCAGGGAAACTTATGGCTACACCTTC
TRBJ2-6,-,TRBV12-3/TRBV12-4,many,CAIRAGANVLTF,TGTGCCATAAGGGCTGGGGCCAACGTCCTGACTTTC
TRBJ1-5,-,TRBV9,many,CASSGGPWEKGNQPQHF,TGTGCCAGCAGCGGTGGGCCCTGGGAAAAGGGCAATCAGCCCCAGCATTTT
TRBJ2-1,-,TRBV12-3/TRBV12-4,many,CASSLSTGKRQFF,TGTGCCAGCAGTCTAAGTACAGGGAAACGGCAGTTCTTC
TRBJ2-1,-,TRBV5-6,many,CASSLIGTSSYNEQFF,TGTGCCAGCAGCTTAATAGGTACAAGCTCCTACAATGAGCAGTTCTTC
TRBJ2-1,TRBD2,TRBV7-4,-,CASSPGLAGMDEQFF,TGTGCCAGCAGCCCGGGACTAGCGGGAATGGATGAGCAGTTCTTC
TRBJ2-1,-,TRBV19,many,CASGNGGVYNEQFF,TGTGCCAGCGGCAACGGGGGTGTATACAATGAGCAGTTCTTC
TRBJ2-1,-,TRBV2,many,CASGREDNEQFF,TGTGCCAGCGGCCGGGAAGACAATGAGCAGTTCTTC
TRBJ2-1,-,TRBV20-1,medium-sized,CSARGDPLWTYNEQFF,TGCAGTGCTAGAGGCGACCCCCTTTGGACATACAATGAGCAGTTCTTC
TRBJ1-4,-,TRBV5-4,medium-sized,CASSLQTGKLFF,TGTGCCAGCAGCTTGCAGACGGGAAAACTGTTTTTT
TRBJ1-4,-,TRBV20-1,many,CSAKGQGDEKLFF,TGCAGTGCTAAGGGACAAGGGGACGAAAAACTGTTTTTT
TRBJ1-1,-,TRBV11-1,many,CASSYRPTGMNTEAFF,TGTGCCAGCAGCTACCGGCCCACAGGGATGAACACTGAAGCTTTCTTT
TRBJ1-5,-,TRBV27,many,CASSFRAGDNQPQHF,TGTGCCAGCAGTTTTAGGGCAGGGGATAATCAGCCCCAGCATTTT
TRBJ2-5,TRBD2,TRBV5-5,-,CASRQREGRQETQYF,TGTGCCAGCAGGCAGCGGGAGGGCCGCCAAGAGACCCAGTACTTC
TRBJ2-7,TRBD1,TRBV20-1,many,CSARKGDREVPF,TGCAGTGCTAGAAAGGGGGACAGGGAGGTACCCTTC
TRBJ2-2,-,TRBV28,many,CASSPVRGNTGELFF,TGTGCCAGCTCCCCCGTCCGGGGAAACACCGGGGAGCTGTTTTTT
TRBJ1-4,-,TRBV5-6,medium-sized,CASSGPLQLGSEKLFF,TGTGCCAGCAGCGGCCCCCTCCAGCTTGGAAGTGAAAAACTGTTTTTT
TRBJ2-2,-,TRBV20-1,-,CSALDRGTGELFF,TGCAGTGCTCTTGACAGAGGCACCGGGGAGCTGTTTTTT
TRBJ1-5,-,TRBV7-9,many,CASSLKGVLGDQPQHF,TGTGCCAGCAGCTTAAAGGGGGTGTTGGGCGATCAGCCCCAGCATTTT
TRBJ2-1,-,TRBV12-3/TRBV12-4,many,CASSRGSSGLYEQFF,TGTGCCAGCAGTAGGGGGAGTAGCGGGCTATATGAGCAGTTCTTC
TRBJ1-5,-,TRBV24-1,many,CATSESGGAHGNQPQHF,TGTGCCACCAGCGAATCGGGGGGGGCTCACGGCAATCAGCCCCAGCATTTT
TRBJ2-7,TRBD2,TRBV7-8,many,CASSPTRTSGISEQYF,TGTGCCAGCAGCCCGACCAGGACTAGCGGGATTTCCGAGCAGTACTTC
TRBJ1-2,TRBD1,TRBV6-2/TRBV6-3,many,CASSGTDYGYTF,TGTGCCAGCAGCGGGACAGACTATGGCTACACCTTC
TRBJ2-1,TRBD2,TRBV20-1,many,CSAHRGGEQFF,TGCAGTGCGCATCGCGGGGGTGAGCAGTTCTTC
TRBJ1-1,-,TRBV10-2,medium-sized,CASRQITQGVWTEAFF,TGCGCCAGCAGACAGATTACACAGGGAGTATGGACTGAAGCTTTCTTT
TRBJ1-6,-,TRBV4-1,many,CASSQPRPNSPLHF,TGCGCCAGCAGCCAACCGAGACCTAATTCACCCCTCCACTTT
TRBJ1-2,-,TRBV7-2,many,CASSLVGGVVYGYTF,TGTGCCAGCAGCTTAGTCGGAGGGGTTGTCTATGGCTACACCTTC
TRBJ1-2,-,TRBV7-2,many,CASTALHVF,TGTGCCAGCACCGCCTTGCATGTTTTC
TRBJ2-6,TRBD1,TRBV13,many,CASSYHRGRYGANVLTF,TGTGCCAGCAGCTACCACAGGGGAAGATATGGGGCCAACGTCCTGACTTTC
TRBJ2-2,-,TRBV20-1,once,CSARILQNTGELFF,TGCAGTGCTAGAATACTACAGAACACCGGGGAGCTGTTTTTT
TRBJ2-1,TRBD2,TRBV6-5,many,CASSYRSGSGDEQFF,TGTGCCAGCAGTTACCGAAGCGGGAGCGGCGATGAGCAGTTCTTC
TRBJ2-3,-,TRBV6-1,large,CASSEVYTDTQYF,TGTGCCAGCAGTGAAGTATACACAGATACGCAGTATTTT
TRBJ1-3,-,TRBV12-3/TRBV12-4,many,CASSLVLGRISGNTIYF,TGTGCCAGCAGTTTAGTGCTGGGACGGATCTCTGGAAACACCATATATTTT
TRBJ1-5,-,TRBV5-5,medium-sized,CASSLAGALQPQHF,TGTGCCAGCAGTCTAGCAGGGGCATTGCAGCCCCAGCATTTT
TRBJ2-1,-,TRBV12-3/TRBV12-4,-,CASSFRSSGAAEQFF,TGTGCCAGCAGTTTCAGGTCCTCCGGGGCGGCTGAGCAGTTCTTC
TRBJ1-1,TRBD1,TRBV20-1,many,CSATTGGKTEAFF,TGCAGTGCTACGACAGGGGGTAAAACTGAAGCTTTCTTT
TRBJ1-2,-,TRBV6-5,medium-sized,CASSLRGSQVVAYGYTF,TGTGCCAGCAGTCTCAGGGGAAGCCAAGTAGTAGCCTATGGCTACACCTTC
TRBJ1-1,-,TRBV5-1,large,CASSLEGWLNTEAFF,TGCGCCAGCAGCTTGGAGGGATGGTTGAACACTGAAGCTTTCTTT
TRBJ1-2,-,TRBV7-2,medium-sized,CASSLGHGANYGYTF,TGTGCCAGCAGTCTTGGACACGGAGCTAACTATGGCTACACCTTC
TRBJ1-4,-,TRBV20-1,many,CSATTATNEKLFF,TGCAGTGCGACGACAGCAACTAATGAAAAACTGTTTTTT
TRBJ2-3,-,TRBV20-1,many,CSASPAGTDTQYF,TGCAGTGCTAGTCCTGCGGGGACAGATACGCAGTATTTT
TRBJ2-2,TRBD2,TRBV7-3,-,CASSLMASGTGELFF,TGTGCCAGCAGCTTAATGGCTAGCGGGACCGGGGAGCTGTTTTTT
TRBJ1-6,-,TRBV28,many,CASSFRRNSPLHF,TGTGCCAGCAGTTTTAGGAGGAATTCACCCCTCCACTTT
TRBJ2-3,TRBD2,TRBV20-1,medium-sized,CSATGLAGGLSTDTQYF,TGCAGTGCTACCGGACTAGCGGGAGGCCTAAGCACAGATACGCAGTATTTT
TRBJ1-1,-,TRBV19,many,CASSTGLTGTEAFF,TGTGCCAGTAGTACAGGGCTTACAGGCACTGAAGCTTTCTTT
TRBJ1-4,-,TRBV28,medium-sized,CASSSHLTNEKLFF,TGTGCCAGCAGTTCACATTTAACTAATGAAAAACTGTTTTTT
TRBJ2-4,-,TRBV20-1,many,CSAKRERGTLAKNIQYF,TGCAGTGCAAAGAGAGAAAGGGGTACTCTGGCCAAAAACATTCAGTACTTC
TRBJ1-2,TRBD1,TRBV10-3,many,CAITPGQGNYGYTF,TGTGCCATCACCCCGGGACAGGGGAACTATGGCTACACCTTC
TRBJ2-7,-,TRBV7-8,many,CASRHPTRPYEQYF,TGTGCCAGCAGACACCCTACAAGACCATACGAGCAGTACTTC